The 25 T cell receptor beta chains below come from one sample, sequenced in a study of blood T cell repertoires in COVID-19. The method was immunoSEQ multiplex PCR; TCRdb's version includes in-frame clones alone and lacks a portion of them. This sample has around 180,000 clones, with about 77% found just once. Material for sequencing was PBMCs or T cells enriched from blood (not recorded which). These receptors all come from a woman between 50 and 59 years old with acute COVID-19.

The chain uses TRBV27 and TRBJ2-1; 12 bases align to TRBD2. Looked up from germline, CDR1 is MNHEY and CDR2 is SMNVEV (reference sequence). The CDR3 extends over 17 amino acids. The ends lost 5 bases at V and 8 bases at J; junction bases unmatched: 13. CDR3 nucleotide sequence: TGTGCCAGCAGTCCCTTAACTAGCGGGGGGCGAGGGGATGAGCAGTTCTTC. It codes for CASSPLTSGGRGDEQFF.

The sample holds a few counts of this clone. The chain combines TRBV5-1 with TRBJ2-1, with 8 nucleotides matching TRBD2. Germline CDR1 is SGHRS and CDR2 is YFSETQ. CDR3 length equals 16 residues. The V segment lost 0 bases and the J segment 9 bases; nucleotides outside the gene matches: 11. The CDR3 protein is CASSLVAGFGSGEQFF. The CDR3 bases are TGCGCCAGCAGCTTGGTAGCGGGGTTTGGCTCTGGTGAGCAGTTCTTC.

This chain uses TRBV10-1 with TRBJ1-3, with D hard to call. The germline V gene encodes CDR1 WNHNN and CDR2 SYGVQD (reference sequence). Trimming took off 5 bases at V and 0 bases at J, with 11 bases between the two ends. The CDR3 loop spans 15 amino acids. This CDR3 is CASSYDGSSGNTIYF. CDR3 in DNA: TGCGCCAGCAGTTACGACGGGAGCTCTGGAAACACCATATATTTT.

The V and J genes are TRBV28 and TRBJ1-2, with 8 bases lining up with TRBD1. The V gene's germline CDR1 is MDHEN and CDR2 SYDVKM. The V segment lost 1 base and the J segment 8 bases; nucleotides outside the gene matches: 6. The CDR3 sequence is 14 residues long. The CDR3 sequence is CASSLSQGAEGYTF. The CDR3 coding sequence is TGTGCCAGCAGTTTATCCCAGGGGGCGGAGGGCTACACCTTC.

The rearrangement joins TRBV5-5 to TRBJ2-2; 11 nucleotides line up with TRBD1. Germline V gives CDR1 SGHKS, CDR2 YYEKEE (reference sequence). CDR3 length: 15 residues. Trimming cost V 3 bases and J 4 bases; bases outside gene matches: 2. The CDR3 spells CASSSGTGGTGELFF. In DNA form, the CDR3 reads TGTGCCAGCAGCTCAGGGACAGGGGGCACCGGGGAGCTGTTTTTT.

The rearrangement links TRBV5-4 to TRBJ1-2; 7 nucleotides agree with TRBD1. The germline V gene has CDR1 SGHNT and CDR2 YYREEE (reference sequence). The CDR3 sequence is 13 residues long. Germline trimming cut 4 bases from V and 7 bases from J; bases unmatched to any gene: 7. CDR3: CASSLQGGPGYTF. CDR3 bases: TGTGCCAGCAGCCTCCAGGGGGGTCCTGGCTACACCTTC.

The chain combines TRBV12-5 with TRBJ1-2; 7 bases fit TRBD1. The CDR3 is 16 amino acids. V shed 5 bases and J 7 bases; nucleotides not matched to a gene: 16. CDR1 LGHNT and CDR2 FRNRAP come from the germline V gene. CDR3 residues: CASGPSPYGQEGGYTF. The CDR3 region has the DNA TGTGCTAGTGGTCCTTCACCCTACGGACAGGAGGGTGGCTACACCTTC.

The chain uses TRBV11-1 and TRBJ2-7; TRBD2 matches at 14 bases. The ends lost 3 bases at V and 9 bases at J; junction bases unmatched: 4. In germline, CDR1 is SGHAT, CDR2 FQDESV (reference sequence). The CDR3 covers 14 residues. In DNA form, the CDR3 reads TGTGCCAGCAGCTTGACTAGCGGGGGGGAACTGCAGTACGTC. The encoded protein is CASSLTSGGELQYV.

This clone was detected only once. The chain carries TRBV5-1 and TRBJ2-1; D unclear. V dropped 0 bases and J dropped 2 bases, with 9 bases sitting between them. The CDR3 sequence is 15 residues long. Germline V gene sequence: CDR1 SGHRS, CDR2 YFSETQ. As DNA, the CDR3 is TGCGCCAGCAGCTTGGTGACTGAGACCTACAATGAGCAGTTCTTC. Amino acid sequence: CASSLVTETYNEQFF.

This clone was found once. V is TRBV3-1 (or the pseudogene TRBV3-2) and J is TRBJ1-6, with D possibly matching TRBD1 (5 bases). The V end lost 4 bases, the J end lost 13 bases, and 17 bases lay between the germline ends. In germline, CDR1 is LGHDT, CDR2 YNNKEL (reference sequence). The CDR3 consists of 14 residues. Written as DNA, the CDR3 is TGTGCCAGCAGCCTAGGGGAGGGGAGGAGTCCCCTCCACTTT. Its protein product is CASSLGEGRSPLHF.

The chain employs TRBV29-1 and TRBJ1-2; 7 bases fit TRBD1. The CDR3 contains 13 residues. Germline CDR1 SQVTM, CDR2 ANQGSEA. Losses at the gene ends were 2 bases for V and 7 bases for J; bases not matched to a gene: 7. As DNA, the CDR3 is TGCAGCGTTGAAATCAGGGGGACGGCTGGCTACACCTTC. Translating it yields CSVEIRGTAGYTF.

The genes are TRBV16 and TRBJ1-1, with a possible D match to TRBD1 (6 bases). V gave up 8 bases and J gave up 1 base, with 11 bases separating them. The V gene's germline CDR1 is KGHSY and CDR2 FQNENV. The CDR3 consists of 13 residues. The chain's CDR3 is CASAGQPNTEAFF. CDR3 DNA sequence: TGTGCCAGCGCCGGACAGCCGAACACTGAAGCTTTCTTT. The full variable domain, its missing parts supplied by reference TRBV16 and TRBJ1-1, is GEEVAQTPKHLVRGEGQKAKLYCAPIKGHSYVFWYQQVLKNEFKFLISFQNENVFDETGMPKERFSAKCLPNSPCSLEIQATKLEDSAVYFCASAGQPNTEAFFGQGTRLTVV.

The genes are TRBV7-9 and TRBJ1-2, with 9 bases aligning to TRBD1. After removal of 5 bases from V and 8 bases from J, the junction contained 12 bases not matched to a gene. Germline lookup yields CDR1 SEHNR and CDR2 FQNEAQ (reference sequence). This CDR3 has 15 amino acids. Written as DNA, the CDR3 is TGTGCCAGCAGCCAATTGGGACAGGGAGAGTACGGCTACACCTTC. Protein: CASSQLGQGEYGYTF.

The rearrangement uses TRBV2 and TRBJ1-1; no clear D. The CDR3 totals 16 residues. The germline V gene has CDR1 SNHLY and CDR2 FYNNEI. Trimming took 3 bases from V and 3 from J, leaving 17 bases between them. The CDR3: CASSDARLNSHTEAFF. The CDR3 nucleotides are TGTGCCAGCAGTGACGCCCGACTAAACTCCCACACTGAAGCTTTCTTT.

This sequence joins TRBV29-1 and TRBJ2-2, with D possibly TRBD1 on 5 matching bases. Germline V gives CDR1 SQVTM, CDR2 ANQGSEA. Deletions cut 7 bases from V and 0 bases from J, with 12 bases between. This CDR3 contains 14 residues. CDR3 protein: CSAKTDTNTGELFF. DNA of the CDR3: TGCAGCGCTAAGACGGACACGAACACCGGGGAGCTGTTTTTT.

The gene calls are TRBV3-1 (or the pseudogene TRBV3-2) and TRBJ1-2; TRBD1 matches at 8 bases. This CDR3 spans 16 amino acids. Per the germline V gene, CDR1 is LGHDT and CDR2 is YNNKEL (reference sequence). V was clipped by 4 bases and J by 5 bases; unmatched bases: 12. The CDR3 DNA is TGTGCCAGCAGCCCGAAAGGCGAATGGACAGGGTATGGCTACACCTTC. It encodes CASSPKGEWTGYGYTF.

On this clone: One end of the junction fails to match germline, which may point to a read error. The chain is built from TRBV6-6 and TRBJ1-4; 9 nucleotides align to TRBD1. The CDR3 is made up of 13 amino acids. Germline V lookup: CDR1 MNHNY, CDR2 SVGAGI (reference sequence). CDR3 amino acids: CASSLAPAGQGLF. The CDR3 DNA reads TGTGCCAGCAGTCTGGCCCCTGCGGGACAGGGCCTCTTT.

The chain employs TRBV24-1 and TRBJ2-7, with D maybe TRBD1 (6 bases). Per germline, CDR1 KGHDR and CDR2 SFDVKD. The CDR3 consists of 14 residues. The V end lost 4 bases, the J end lost 3 bases, and 12 bases lay between the germline ends. CDR3 protein: CATSEEQGHYEQYV. The CDR3, as DNA: TGTGCCACCAGTGAGGAACAGGGACACTACGAGCAGTACGTC.

The V and J genes are TRBV4-1 and TRBJ1-5; D call uncertain. Germline V gene data show CDR1 as MGHRA and CDR2 as YSYEKL. V was clipped by 0 bases and J by 6 bases, with 12 bases between them. The CDR3 runs 15 residues. The CDR3 DNA sequence: TGCGCCAGCAGCCAAGATCTAGCCGCTCCTCAGCCCCAGCATTTT. This sequence encodes CASSQDLAAPQPQHF.

The chain employs TRBV5-1 and TRBJ1-6; a weak D match, TRBD1 (6 bases). Trimming cost V 8 bases and J 14 bases, with 26 bases left between them. Germline V gene data show CDR1 as SGHRS and CDR2 as YFSETQ. The CDR3 consists of 15 residues. CDR3: CASCQGGAAVSALHF. As DNA, the CDR3 is TGCGCCAGTTGCCAAGGGGGTGCGGCCGTTTCGGCCCTCCACTTT.

J is TRBJ1-1 and V is TRBV5-5; D is unresolved. CDR3 length: 15 residues. V lost 0 bases and J lost 2, with 11 bases in between. Germline lookup yields CDR1 SGHKS and CDR2 YYEKEE (reference sequence). CDR3 region: CASSLVGSKNTEAFF. The CDR3 region has the DNA TGTGCCAGCAGCTTGGTTGGCAGTAAAAACACTGAAGCTTTCTTT.

The chain employs TRBV27 and TRBJ1-5; D possibly corresponds to TRBD1 (5 bases). Germline loops: CDR1 MNHEY, CDR2 SMNVEV (reference sequence). V was shortened by 6 bases and J by 2 bases, with 23 bases between the two germline ends. This CDR3 contains 18 residues. DNA for the CDR3: TGTGCCAGCAGGCAAGCGGGTGTTGGGACGTACGGCAATCAGCCCCAGCATTTT. It is translated as CASRQAGVGTYGNQPQHF.

This clone has a handful of counts. The chain carries TRBV18 and TRBJ1-1, with D unclear. Germline V gene data show CDR1 as KGHSH and CDR2 as LQKENI. With 3 bases removed from V and 1 base from J, the gap between germline ends came to 12 bases. The CDR3 runs 15 residues. CDR3 in amino acids: CASSPLGLQNTEAFF. DNA for the CDR3: TGTGCCAGCTCACCTCTTGGGCTACAGAACACTGAAGCTTTCTTT.

As regards this clone: Within the sample, other DNA sequences also encode this same CDR3. This chain connects TRBV6-5 to TRBJ1-1; D perhaps matches TRBD1 (5 bases). Between the trimmed V and J ends, which lost 7 bases and 2 bases, there was a span of 8 bases. Germline V CDR1 and CDR2: MNHEY, SVGAGI. CDR3 length: 12 amino acids. The CDR3, as DNA: TGTGCCAGCACCCAGGGAAACACTGAAGCTTTCTTT. This encodes CASTQGNTEAFF.

The chain combines TRBV28 with TRBJ1-3, with 7 bases that match TRBD1. The CDR3 is 13 residues long. The germline gives CDR1 MDHEN, CDR2 SYDVKM. After removal of 6 bases from V and 4 bases from J, the junction contained 3 bases not matched to a gene. CDR3 nucleotide sequence: TGTGCCAGCAGGACAGGGCTGGGAAACACCATATATTTT. Its translation is CASRTGLGNTIYF.